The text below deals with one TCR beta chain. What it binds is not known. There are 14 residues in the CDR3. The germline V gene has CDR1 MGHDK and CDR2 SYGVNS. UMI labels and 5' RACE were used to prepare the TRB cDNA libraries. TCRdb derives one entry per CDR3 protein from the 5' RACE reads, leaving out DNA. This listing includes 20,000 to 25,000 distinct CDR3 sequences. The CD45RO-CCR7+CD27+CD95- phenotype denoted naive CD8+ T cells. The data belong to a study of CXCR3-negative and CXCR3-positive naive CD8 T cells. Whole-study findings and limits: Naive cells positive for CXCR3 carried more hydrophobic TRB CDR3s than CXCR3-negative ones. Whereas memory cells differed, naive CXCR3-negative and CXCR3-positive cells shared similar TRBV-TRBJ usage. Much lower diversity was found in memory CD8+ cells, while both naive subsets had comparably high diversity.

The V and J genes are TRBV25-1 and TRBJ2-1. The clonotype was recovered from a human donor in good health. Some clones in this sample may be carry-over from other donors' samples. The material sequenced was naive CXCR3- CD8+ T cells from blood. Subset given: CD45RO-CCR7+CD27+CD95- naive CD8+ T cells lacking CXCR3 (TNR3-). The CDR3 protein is CASSEGDYYNEQFF.